Sequencing of this TCR beta chain was carried out in a study of T cells in Graves' hyperthyroidism and ophthalmopathy. Turning to the study itself: The authors collected peripheral blood at initial diagnosis, before any treatment.

Germline CDR1 is MDHEN and CDR2 is SYDVKM. The CDR3 is made up of 17 amino acids. V shed 7 bases and J shed 4 bases, with 22 bases lying between them. The CDR3 regions of TCR beta were amplified from RNA transcripts. TCR CDR3 underwent first-round RT-PCR with the HTBI primer set. One entry per CDR3 protein results from TCRdb running MiXCR on the multiplex PCR reads. The data show hundreds of thousands of distinct CDR3 sequences, about 20% seen once. Reasons for excluding patients were uncontrolled infection, other autoimmune disease, pregnancy or lactation. In making diagnoses, clinical symptoms, serum thyroxine and TRAb, thyroid ultrasound and orbital computed tomography were all used.

The sequence was collected from a woman in her 70s with Graves' ophthalmopathy. The sample consisted of blood. J is TRBJ1-4 and V is TRBV28; possible D gene TRBD1, 5 bases. The DNA of the CDR3 is TGTGCCAGCACCTTGGGGGTTCTCTCCCAAATTAATGAAAAACTGTTTTTT. As protein: CASTLGVLSQINEKLFF.